Listed below are T cell receptor beta chains from one sample, sequenced in a study of blood T cell repertoires in COVID-19. The repertoire was sequenced with immunoSEQ multiplex PCR; TCRdb's copy has only in-frame clones and lacks some. The sample has 95,000 to 150,000 clones; about two thirds are singletons. Source material: peripheral blood. These receptors were collected from a human donor with acute or convalescent COVID-19. The donor label of this sample is uncertain. CDR3s include the opening cysteine and the closing phenylalanine or tryptophan. The order of the fields is J gene, clone size, D gene, V gene, CDR3 DNA, CDR3 protein. D genes are given only for firm matches. Size is omitted from some rows. Given values are once, few, many or a class for expanded clones.

J: TRBJ1-2; size: .; D: .; V: TRBV11-2; DNA: TGTGCCAGCAGCCCCCAAGGTCAGGGTTATGGCTACACCTTC; CDR3: CASSPQGQGYGYTF
J: TRBJ2-1; size: .; D: .; V: TRBV21-1; DNA: TGTGCCAGCAGCGCTCCGGGACTAGGCCTGAGCTCCTACAATGAGCAGTTCTTC; CDR3: CASSAPGLGLSSYNEQFF
J: TRBJ2-2; size: .; D: TRBD1; V: TRBV6-1; DNA: TGTGCCAGCAGTGAAGGGTCAGGGGGCATAGGCACCGGGGAGCTGTTTTTT; CDR3: CASSEGSGGIGTGELFF
J: TRBJ1-1; size: .; D: .; V: TRBV14; DNA: TGTGCCAGCAGCCAAGAAACAAGGAACACTGAAGCTTTCTTT; CDR3: CASSQETRNTEAFF
J: TRBJ2-5; size: few; D: TRBD1; V: TRBV2; DNA: TGTGCCAGCAGTCGGACAGGGGGGCGAGAGACCCAGTACTTC; CDR3: CASSRTGGRETQYF
J: TRBJ2-5; size: once; D: .; V: TRBV28; DNA: TGTGCCAGCAGTCGGCCTCAGGGGGAGACCCAGTACTTC; CDR3: CASSRPQGETQYF
J: TRBJ2-5; size: .; D: .; V: TRBV21-1; DNA: TGTGCCAGCAGCAAAAAAAAGGGCTTTACAGGGACCCAAGAGACCCAGTACTTC; CDR3: CASSKKKGFTGTQETQYF
J: TRBJ2-7; size: many; D: TRBD1; V: TRBV27; DNA: TGTGCCAGCACCGGCCGACAGGGCTCCTACGAGCAGTACTTC; CDR3: CASTGRQGSYEQYF
J: TRBJ1-4; size: .; D: TRBD1; V: TRBV28; DNA: TGTGCCAGCAGTTTAAACAGGGGCCGAGTTGAAAAACTGTTTTTT; CDR3: CASSLNRGRVEKLFF
J: TRBJ2-5; size: .; D: TRBD2; V: TRBV11-2; DNA: TGTGCCAGCAGCTTATCCTCTAGCGGGCTCATGGCGACCCAGTACTTC; CDR3: CASSLSSSGLMATQYF
J: TRBJ1-2; size: .; D: .; V: TRBV6-6; DNA: TGTGCCAGCAGTTACTCCGGGACACCGGGTGGCTATGGCTACACCTTC; CDR3: CASSYSGTPGGYGYTF
J: TRBJ2-7; size: .; D: TRBD1; V: TRBV18; DNA: TGTGCCAGCTCACCAGGACAGGCCGCTTCCTACGAGCAGTACTTC; CDR3: CASSPGQAASYEQYF
J: TRBJ1-6; size: .; D: TRBD1; V: TRBV6-5; DNA: TGTGCCAGCAACAGGGGGGCAATTAGTAATTCACCCCTCCACTTT; CDR3: CASNRGAISNSPLHF
J: TRBJ1-3; size: .; D: .; V: TRBV2; DNA: TGTGCCAGCAGCGAAGCGGGGGGTGACACCATATATTTT; CDR3: CASSEAGGDTIYF
J: TRBJ1-2; size: few; D: .; V: TRBV7-2; DNA: TGTGCCAGCAGTGTTTCAGGACAGTTTAACTATGGCTACACCTTC; CDR3: CASSVSGQFNYGYTF
J: TRBJ2-3; size: .; D: TRBD2; V: TRBV6-5; DNA: TGTGCCAGCTCCTCGCAGGGACTAGCGACAGATACGCAGTATTTT; CDR3: CASSSQGLATDTQYF
J: TRBJ2-5; size: once; D: .; V: TRBV24-1; DNA: TGTGCCACCAGTGATACCCGGGGGATCCAAGAGACCCAGTACTTC; CDR3: CATSDTRGIQETQYF
J: TRBJ1-5; size: few; D: .; V: TRBV15; DNA: TGTGCCACCAGCAGAGATTCGGCAGGGCAGCCCCAGCATTTT; CDR3: CATSRDSAGQPQHF
J: TRBJ2-3; size: few; D: .; V: TRBV24-1; DNA: TGTGCCACCAGTGGTCTCGCCGGGGGCACAGATACGCAGTATTTT; CDR3: CATSGLAGGTDTQYF
J: TRBJ1-5; size: .; D: TRBD1; V: TRBV4-1; DNA: TGCGCCAGCAGCCCCTCCCTAGACAGGGGGAAGGAGCCCCAGCATTTT; CDR3: CASSPSLDRGKEPQHF
J: TRBJ1-3; size: .; D: .; V: TRBV11-2; DNA: TGTGCCAGCAGCGGGCGGGCCTTCTCTGGAAACACCATATATTTT; CDR3: CASSGRAFSGNTIYF
J: TRBJ1-2; size: .; D: .; V: TRBV30; DNA: TGTGCCTGGAGTGTACCCTCCCGGGGATTCTATGGCTACACCTTC; CDR3: CAWSVPSRGFYGYTF
J: TRBJ1-2; size: .; D: TRBD1; V: TRBV24-1; DNA: TGTGCCACCAGTGATGAGGGGACAGGGGGTCGTCGAGGCTACACCTTC; CDR3: CATSDEGTGGRRGYTF
J: TRBJ2-5; size: few; D: .; V: TRBV5-1; DNA: TGCGCCAGCAGCTTGGGGGGAGGAGAGACCCAGTACTTC; CDR3: CASSLGGGETQYF
J: TRBJ1-6; size: few; D: .; V: TRBV28; DNA: TGTGCCAGCAGTTTAAGGGGATCCTTAAACTCCTATAATTCACCCCTCCACTTT; CDR3: CASSLRGSLNSYNSPLHF
J: TRBJ1-4; size: .; D: TRBD1; V: TRBV5-1; DNA: TGCGCCAGCAGCTTGGGGACAGGGTGGAGTGAAAAACTGTTTTTT; CDR3: CASSLGTGWSEKLFF
J: TRBJ2-1; size: few; D: .; V: TRBV27; DNA: TGTGCCAGCAGTTTCGGTATCAGGGGTGAGCAGTTCTTC; CDR3: CASSFGIRGEQFF
J: TRBJ2-1; size: .; D: .; V: TRBV11-2; DNA: TGTGCCAGCAGCTTAGTTCACACTGAGCAGTTCTTC; CDR3: CASSLVHTEQFF
J: TRBJ1-1; size: .; D: .; V: TRBV24-1; DNA: TGTGCCACCAGGACAGGGAACACTGAAGCTTTCTTT; CDR3: CATRTGNTEAFF
J: TRBJ1-2; size: .; D: .; V: TRBV5-6; DNA: TGTGCCAGCAGCTTCGTATCAGGGCGTAACTATGGCTACACCTTC; CDR3: CASSFVSGRNYGYTF
J: TRBJ2-2; size: few; D: .; V: TRBV27; DNA: TGTGCCAGCAGGCTAAAGGGACAGAACACCGGGGAGCTGTTTTTT; CDR3: CASRLKGQNTGELFF
J: TRBJ2-1; size: .; D: .; V: TRBV27; DNA: TGTGCCAGCAGTTTGACTACTACGAATGAGCAGTTCTTC; CDR3: CASSLTTTNEQFF
J: TRBJ2-2; size: .; D: .; V: TRBV27; DNA: TGTGCCAGCGGAACTTGGGGGGTCGGGGAGCTGTTTTTT; CDR3: CASGTWGVGELFF
J: TRBJ2-1; size: .; D: TRBD2; V: TRBV19; DNA: TGTGCCAGTAGTTCCCCCTCCTTCCTCGCGGGGGCCTACAATGAGCAGTTCTTC; CDR3: CASSSPSFLAGAYNEQFF
J: TRBJ1-5; size: many; D: .; V: TRBV15; DNA: TGTGCCACCAGCAGAGGCAATCGGAATCAGCCCCAGCATTTT; CDR3: CATSRGNRNQPQHF
J: TRBJ1-2; size: .; D: TRBD1; V: TRBV4-1; DNA: TGCGCCAGCAGCCAAGTGACAGGGGGCGTCTACACCTTC; CDR3: CASSQVTGGVYTF
J: TRBJ1-3; size: .; D: .; V: TRBV11-2; DNA: TGTGCCAGCAGCGCACAGGGTTTATCTGGAAACACCATATATTTT; CDR3: CASSAQGLSGNTIYF
J: TRBJ2-1; size: .; D: TRBD2; V: TRBV2; DNA: TGTGCCAGCAGCCTACTCGGGGGGGCACAATTCTTC; CDR3: CASSLLGGAQFF
J: TRBJ2-3; size: .; D: TRBD1; V: TRBV5-6; DNA: TGTGCCAGCAGCACCGACAGGGCCCCACGGGATACGCAGTATTTT; CDR3: CASSTDRAPRDTQYF